What follows are 29 T cell receptor beta chains derived from one specimen sequenced in a study of T-cell reconstitution after alpha-beta-depleted transplantation in children. For TCRbeta, the library was prepared with unique molecular identifiers. TCRdb called the PCR reads again in MiXCR, with one record for every CDR3 protein. The data hold more than 200,000 distinct CDR3 sequences, with more than 15% observed a single time. This material consisted of PBMCs, mostly from graft donor cells, taken 360 days after TCRalphabeta/CD19-depleted stem cell transplant. These receptors originate from a male patient aged 2 to 9 who had a stem cell transplant for acute lymphoblastic leukemia, so the T cells may come from the graft donor.

V is TRBV7-9 and J is TRBJ1-1; D is unclear. CDR3 size: 13 residues. The germline CDR1 and CDR2 sequences are SEHNR and FQNEAQ (reference sequence). Trimming shortened V by 10 bases and J by 1 base, and 13 bases separated the two germline ends. The DNA of the CDR3 is TGTGCCACCAGAAATAGACAGAACACTGAAGCTTTCTTT. This translates into CATRNRQNTEAFF.

The chain recombines TRBV18 with TRBJ1-1; 8 positions match TRBD1. V lost 3 bases and J lost 3; bases outside the gene matches: 9. Germline loops: CDR1 KGHSH, CDR2 LQKENI. The CDR3 spans 16 residues. In DNA form, the CDR3 reads TGTGCCAGCTCACCTAGACAGGGGCCTCCGGACACTGAAGCTTTCTTT. Its translation: CASSPRQGPPDTEAFF.

This clonotype was found many times. The chain couples TRBV27 to TRBJ1-5; TRBD1 matches 9 bases. Trimming removed 7 bases from V and 7 bases from J; junction bases left unmatched: 8. This CDR3 has 14 residues. Germline V gene lookup returns CDR1 MNHEY and CDR2 SMNVEV (reference sequence). CDR3 DNA sequence: TGTGCCAGCACCTCCGGGACAGGGAGCCAGCCCCAGCATTTT. Encoded protein: CASTSGTGSQPQHF.

This clonotype occurred many times. The genes are TRBV7-9 and TRBJ1-1; no reliable D call. Looked up from germline, CDR1 is SEHNR and CDR2 is FQNEAQ (reference sequence). V was cut by 5 bases and J by 0 bases, with 13 bases left in between. The CDR3 runs 15 residues. The CDR3 DNA is TGTGCCAGCAGCCCGAGAGGACGGATGAACACTGAAGCTTTCTTT. Its protein is CASSPRGRMNTEAFF.

This clonotype was found many times. The rearrangement links TRBV7-2 to TRBJ2-3; TRBD2 might be the D (5 bases). The germline V and J ends were trimmed by 0 bases and 4 bases, with 8 bases remaining between them. Germline CDR1 and CDR2: SGHTA and FQGNSA. This CDR3 contains 14 residues. This chain's CDR3 is CASSLASGPDTQYF. The CDR3 DNA reads TGTGCCAGCAGCTTAGCCAGCGGTCCAGATACGCAGTATTTT.

V is TRBV7-9 and J is TRBJ1-1, with 11 bases aligning to TRBD1. The CDR3 is made up of 16 amino acids. Germline V gene data show CDR1 as SEHNR and CDR2 as FQNEAQ (reference sequence). The junction had 8 bases not matched to a gene; V was cut back by 5 bases and J by 3 bases. DNA for the CDR3: TGTGCCAGCAGCCGGACAGGGGGCCTTGGGGACACTGAAGCTTTCTTT. Its protein is CASSRTGGLGDTEAFF.

The chain joins TRBV5-6 to TRBJ1-1; possibly TRBD1 for D (5 bases). The germline V gene has CDR1 SGHDT and CDR2 YYEEEE. V was cut by 0 bases and J by 1 base, with 13 bases left in between. There are 16 residues in the CDR3. CDR3 region: CASSLEQGKKNTEAFF. CDR3 coding DNA: TGTGCCAGCAGCTTGGAGCAGGGTAAAAAGAACACTGAAGCTTTCTTT.

This clonotype was seen ten or more times. The chain links TRBV28 to TRBJ1-1; TRBD1 aligns across 8 bases. The CDR3 spans 16 residues. V shed 3 bases and J 1 base; nucleotides not matched to a gene: 7. Per germline, CDR1 MDHEN and CDR2 SYDVKM. Here the CDR3 reads CASSFSGQGQNTEAFF. The CDR3 nucleotides are TGTGCCAGCAGTTTCTCCGGACAGGGACAGAACACTGAAGCTTTCTTT. The full variable domain, with the rest looked up from reference TRBV28 and TRBJ1-1, is DVKVTQSSRYLVKRTGEKVFLECVQDMDHENMFWYRQDPGLGLRLIYFSYDVKMKEKGDIPEGYSVSREKKERFSLILESASTNQTSMYLCASSFSGQGQNTEAFFGQGTRLTVV.

This clonotype was detected many times. The chain employs TRBV6-2 or TRBV6-3 and TRBJ2-1; D not certain. Germline lookup yields CDR1 MNHEY and CDR2 SVGEGT. This CDR3 contains 12 residues. The V and J ends lost 5 bases and 6 bases respectively, with 8 bases between them. The CDR3 loop is CASSPWGNEQFF. The CDR3 bases are TGTGCCAGCAGTCCTTGGGGCAATGAGCAGTTCTTC.

This clonotype was counted at least ten times. The gene calls are TRBV7-2 and TRBJ2-1, with no clear D. This CDR3 has 13 amino acids. Germline CDR1 SGHTA, CDR2 FQGNSA. Trimming pared 3 bases from V and 7 bases from J, leaving 10 bases between. DNA of the CDR3: TGTGCCAGCAGCTTCCCCGACCTGAATGAGCAGTTCTTC. Translating gives CASSFPDLNEQFF.

This sequence joins TRBV15 and TRBJ2-3; 9 bases match TRBD2. The germline gives CDR1 LNHNV, CDR2 YYDKDF (reference sequence). This CDR3 spans 14 amino acids. Germline trimming cut 1 base from V and 6 bases from J; bases unmatched to any gene: 2. For the CDR3, the DNA is TGTGCCACCAGCAGAGCTCTAGCGGGGGATACGCAGTATTTT. Protein: CATSRALAGDTQYF. Filled out from reference TRBV15 and TRBJ2-3, the complete variable domain reads DAMVIQNPRYQVTQFGKPVTLSCSQTLNHNVMYWYQQKSSQAPKLLFHYYDKDFNNEADTPDNFQSRRPNTSFCFLDIRSPGLGDTAMYLCATSRALAGDTQYFGPGTRLTVL.

The chain's CDR3 is CASTERHTNTEAFF. The CDR3 nucleotides are TGTGCCAGTACCGAGAGGCACACGAACACTGAAGCTTTCTTT. The rearrangement joins TRBV19 to TRBJ1-1; D call uncertain. Germline values: CDR1 LNHDA, CDR2 SQIVND (reference sequence). This CDR3 is 14 amino acids long. Trimming pared 7 bases from V and 1 base from J, leaving 13 bases between.

V usage is TRBV5-1 and J usage is TRBJ1-2; 8 nucleotides align to TRBD1. Trimming took 4 bases from V and 8 from J; bases not matched to a gene: 13. The CDR3 is 15 residues long. Germline V CDR1 and CDR2: SGHRS, YFSETQ. The chain's CDR3 is CASSPLSPTGEGYTF. The CDR3 DNA sequence: TGCGCCAGCAGCCCCCTCTCTCCGACAGGGGAAGGCTACACCTTC.

The J gene is TRBJ2-3, the V gene TRBV5-1; TRBD2 agrees at 8 bases. The germline V gene encodes CDR1 SGHRS and CDR2 YFSETQ. Trimming took 1 base from V and 4 from J; bases not matched to a gene: 11. The CDR3 runs to 17 residues. This chain's CDR3 is CASSLTQPGGGPDTQYF. Here the CDR3 DNA reads TGCGCCAGCAGCTTGACCCAGCCCGGGGGGGGGCCAGATACGCAGTATTTT. Full variable domain (outside the CDR3, taken from reference TRBV5-1 and TRBJ2-3): KAGVTQTPRYLIKTRGQQVTLSCSPISGHRSVSWYQQTPGQGLQFLFEYFSETQRNKGNFPGRFSGRQFSNSRSEMNVSTLELGDSALYLCASSLTQPGGGPDTQYFGPGTRLTVL.

This clonotype was seen a handful of times. This chain links TRBV20-1 with TRBJ2-5; D is unclear. The germline V gene has CDR1 DFQATT and CDR2 SNEGSKA (reference sequence). The CDR3 has 16 amino acids. The ends were cut back, 0 bases at V and 0 bases at J, with 14 bases in the middle. In nucleotides, the CDR3 is TGCAGTGCTAGAGATAGGGCTGCTACGTACCAAGAGACCCAGTACTTC. This codes for CSARDRAATYQETQYF.

The chain recombines TRBV7-2 with TRBJ2-7; D ambiguous. This CDR3 is 12 amino acids long. Germline V gene sequence: CDR1 SGHTA, CDR2 FQGNSA. Trimming took off 5 bases at V and 4 bases at J, with 9 bases between the two ends. The CDR3 sequence: CASSPAYYEQYF. CDR3 DNA sequence: TGTGCCAGCAGCCCGGCGTATTACGAGCAGTACTTC.

This clonotype was counted at least ten times. The chain couples TRBV4-3 to TRBJ1-2, with D unresolved. The germline CDR1 and CDR2 sequences are LGHNA and YSLEER. With 0 bases removed from V and 0 bases from J, the gap between germline ends came to 14 bases. The CDR3 totals 17 residues. The CDR3 region has the DNA TGCGCCAGCAGCCAAGATCGGGCACTCTGGGCTAACTATGGCTACACCTTC. Translation: CASSQDRALWANYGYTF.

The rearrangement links TRBV3-1 to TRBJ2-6; D assignment may be TRBD1 or TRBD2 (5 bases each). CDR1 and CDR2 from the germline V gene are LGHDT and YNNKEL (reference sequence). The V and J ends lost 1 base and 4 bases respectively, with 11 bases between them. This CDR3 is built from 16 residues. The CDR3 DNA follows: TGTGCCAGCAGCCAAGCGGGGACCTCCGGGGCCAACGTCCTGACTTTC. Amino acid sequence: CASSQAGTSGANVLTF.

V is TRBV7-3 and J is TRBJ2-1; no reliable D call. V lost 0 bases and J lost 6, with 6 bases in between. The germline V gene has CDR1 SGHTA and CDR2 FQGTGA. The CDR3 spans 13 residues. The chain's CDR3 is CASSLTITNEQFF. In nucleotides, the CDR3 is TGTGCCAGCAGCTTAACGATCACCAATGAGCAGTTCTTC.

The gene calls are TRBV12-3 or TRBV12-4 and TRBJ2-7, with TRBD1 matching over 7 bases. The CDR3 loop spans 15 amino acids. V was pared by 2 bases and J by 3 bases, with 7 bases of the junction left unmatched. CDR3: CASSLTGTAFYEQYF. As DNA, the CDR3 is TGTGCCAGCAGTTTAACCGGGACAGCGTTCTACGAGCAGTACTTC.

Ten or more counts support this clonotype. The V gene is TRBV24-1, the J gene TRBJ2-2; unclear D gene. CDR3 length: 15 amino acids. Germline V gene sequence: CDR1 KGHDR, CDR2 SFDVKD. V was shortened by 3 bases and J by 4 bases, with 11 bases between the two germline ends. CDR3 sequence: CATSDNRVPTGELFF. For the CDR3, the DNA is TGTGCCACCAGTGATAACCGGGTCCCCACCGGGGAGCTGTTTTTT.

The chain joins TRBV6-1 to TRBJ2-2; perhaps TRBD1 as D (5 bases). Deletions cut 4 bases from V and 0 bases from J, with 15 bases between. Germline V CDR1 and CDR2: MNHNS, SASEGT. This CDR3 is built from 17 residues. The CDR3 DNA reads TGTGCCAGCAGTGGTGCAGGGTTGGGCGCGAACACCGGGGAGCTGTTTTTT. Translated: CASSGAGLGANTGELFF.

The chain carries TRBV29-1 and TRBJ1-4; 12 nucleotides align to TRBD1. The CDR3 consists of 13 residues. Germline V gene data show CDR1 as SQVTM and CDR2 as ANQGSEA. With 6 bases clipped from V and 10 bases from J, the junction kept 6 bases outside the gene matches. The DNA of the CDR3 is TGCAGCGTGGCCGGGACAGGGGGCAGAAAACTGTTTTTT. Translated, it gives CSVAGTGGRKLFF.

The sample holds many counts of this clonotype. The chain links TRBV3-1 to TRBJ2-7; 8 positions agree with TRBD1. The germline CDR1 and CDR2 sequences are LGHDT and YNNKEL (reference sequence). V shed 5 bases and J 0 bases; nucleotides not matched to a gene: 3. The CDR3 spans 14 residues. The CDR3 nucleotides are TGTGCCAGCAGCTCTGGACAGGGCTCCTACGAGCAGTACTTC. It encodes CASSSGQGSYEQYF.

This clonotype was counted many times. The J gene is TRBJ2-4, the V gene TRBV20-1, with D possibly being TRBD1 (6 bases). Germline V gene data show CDR1 as DFQATT and CDR2 as SNEGSKA (reference sequence). The CDR3 is 14 residues long. With 6 bases removed from V and 3 bases from J, the gap between germline ends came to 15 bases. The CDR3 region has the DNA TGCAGTGCCAAACAGGGATGGGACAAAAACATTCAGTACTTC. Translating it yields CSAKQGWDKNIQYF.

The CDR3 nucleotides are TGCAGTGCTAGTCGAAGGCGGGGGCCGTCCCAAGAGACCCAGTACTTC. Translated, it gives CSASRRRGPSQETQYF. The chain combines TRBV20-1 with TRBJ2-5, with a tentative D call TRBD2 (7 bases). CDR3 length equals 16 residues. Between the trimmed V and J ends, which lost 3 bases and 1 base, there was a span of 18 bases. Per germline, CDR1 DFQATT and CDR2 SNEGSKA (reference sequence).

The rearrangement joins TRBV19 to TRBJ2-1, with no clear D. CDR3 length: 16 residues. From germline, CDR1 is LNHDA and CDR2 SQIVND (reference sequence). V was clipped by 4 bases and J by 6 bases, with 19 bases between them. The CDR3 DNA is TGTGCCAGTAGTAATCGTTGGTCCAGTCACCTCAATGAGCAGTTCTTC. Translation: CASSNRWSSHLNEQFF.

This clonotype occurred a few times. J is TRBJ2-5 and V is TRBV12-3 or TRBV12-4; 8 bases are a match to TRBD2. This CDR3 region has 15 residues. Trimming at V came to 8 bases and at J to 4 bases, leaving 12 bases not matched to a gene. The CDR3 protein is CASAPGAGGGETQYF. The CDR3 region has the DNA TGTGCCAGCGCCCCCGGGGCGGGGGGCGGAGAGACCCAGTACTTC.

This clonotype has more than one count but fewer than ten. J is TRBJ1-5 and V is TRBV5-6, with 10 bases matching TRBD1. Germline CDR1 is SGHDT and CDR2 is YYEEEE. The CDR3 length is 14 residues. V shed 6 bases and J 6 bases; nucleotides not matched to a gene: 6. The CDR3, as DNA: TGTGCCAGCACCCCCGGGACAGGGGTTCAGCCCCAGCATTTT. Amino acids: CASTPGTGVQPQHF.